The sequence of this T cell receptor beta chain was determined in a study of T cells expressing NK-cell markers (dated by TCRdb to about 2020). A note on the overall study: In sorted CD3+CD56+NKG2C+, CD3+CD56+NKG2C- and CD3+CD56-NKG2C+ T-cell subsets from 7 to 9 donors, TCR beta-chain repertoires were profiled. All eight donors whose samples were sequenced were randomly selected healthy volunteers, three of them men and five women. Of the eight sequenced donors, seven were found to be HCMV-seropositive and one was found to be HCMV-seronegative. Illumina HiSeq 2000/2500, MiSeq or NextSeq was used to sequence libraries as 2 x 150 bp reads.

HCMV serostatus was determined by detecting HCMV-specific IgG in serum with a commercial ELISA kit. Ficoll density gradient centrifugation was used to isolate peripheral blood mononuclear cells from blood. Sequencing took place on an Illumina HiSeq 2000. The TCR beta cDNA libraries were made using 5'RACE template switching, a step that added both a universal primer site and unique molecular identifiers. cDNA synthesis was primed from the TCR beta constant segment, followed by two successive PCR amplification steps. As for the original processing: Reads were demultiplexed and grouped by UMI with MIGEC, and clonotypes were assembled and quantified with MiTCR. To exclude erroneous sequences, only TCR cDNA sequences supported by at least two reads were retained. The tcR package was used for downstream repertoire analysis, and clonotypes were matched between fractions using CDR3 nucleotide sequence together with V segment. VDJmatch was used to annotate antigen specificity against VDJdb, with one amino acid substitution in CDR3 allowed. TCRdb reprocessed the raw reads; every CDR3 protein sequence is a single record, and DNA is not supplied. What appears here as the V and J calls and clone size reflects TCRdb's work, not the paper's. This sample's listing comprises over 250,000 distinct CDR3 sequences. Of the sample, 4% to 5% is held by the ten largest clones.

To note about this clonotype: The specificity of this receptor is unknown.

CDR1 and CDR2 (SGHRS, YFSETQ) derive from the germline V gene. The CDR3 measures 17 amino acids from cysteine to phenylalanine. Only the protein is on record. General study outcomes and caveats: Whether the expanded NKG2C-expressing T cell clones were specific for HCMV antigens remained unclear. In roughly six donors, the dominant CD3+CD56+NKG2C+ clonotypes ranked among the top 10 CD8+ clonotypes, making up roughly 1.0-8% of CD8+ T cells. Those dominant clonotypes were again the most abundant among CD3+CD56-NKG2C+ cells in several donors, at roughly 25-60.1%.

This clonotype originated in a woman aged 18-69 years in good health. The V gene is TRBV5-1 and the J gene is TRBJ2-2. Source material: blood T cells: a sorted CD56 or NKG2C T cell subset, CD4+ or CD8+ T cells, or bulk PBMC T cells (not recorded which). The CDR3 in this case is CASSSGRPTGSTGELFF.